This entry is about one T cell receptor (beta chain). What this receptor recognizes is not known. No clone much larger than this one lies a single base away; base qualities are absent. Counted from cysteine to phenylalanine, this CDR3 has 13 amino acids. Just CDR3 DNA is preserved here, 39 bases in frame from base 1. A distance of 5 bases separates the germline ends of V and J, which lose 2 bases and 0 bases respectively. For CDR1 and CDR2, the germline V gene (reference sequence) lists MNHNY and SVGAGI. This specimen belongs to a study of identical twins (dated by TCRdb to the mid-2010s). About the investigation overall: To test whether fetal clonotypes persist, this study deep-sequenced TCR alpha and beta repertoires from monozygotic twins, from unrelated adults of various ages, and from cord blood. To rule out contamination, replicate twin experiments were performed at different times with different library preparation protocols.

Every donor was a healthy Caucasian. The twin cohort comprised three pairs of female monozygotic twins, all aged roughly 18 to 30 years. Miltenyi CD45RO+ enrichment and human naive T-cell isolation kits were used to isolate memory (CD45RO+) and naive T cells from PBMC. Results the study describes overall, beyond this receptor: Out-of-frame TCR alpha sequences shared between twins showed an excess of low generation-probability sequences compared with coincidental sharing between unrelated individuals. Excess twin sharing in beta out-of-frame sequences was weaker because fewer shared sequences lowered the signal-to-noise ratio. Zero-insertion analyses could be partly confounded by invariant T cells such as MAIT and iNKT, although diverse VJ usage argued against such confounding for most clonotypes. Because the same donors could not be followed over many years, the conclusions depended on cross-sectional statistical analysis. Fewer insertions were carried by abundant cord blood beta clonotypes, a similar but weaker trend appeared in young adult naive repertoires, and no such trend appeared in memory repertoires. Recombination models systematically underestimated out-of-frame TCR alpha sharing in monozygotic twins but agreed with sharing between unrelated individuals.

The library relied on 5' RACE. The data were produced on an Illumina HiSeq 2000. Template switching added a universal primer binding site, and the final cDNA carried a unique molecular identifier that allowed TCR cDNA molecules to be counted accurately. Specific primers in the conserved constant-segment region were used to synthesize first-strand cDNA for the TCR alpha and beta chains. To control for contamination, each cDNA library was double barcoded with a SMART-Mk sample barcode plus Illumina barcodes. TruSeq adapter sequences, together with Illumina sample barcodes, were added in two successive PCR steps. TCR alpha and beta cDNA libraries were sequenced on the Illumina HiSeq platform with custom primers. In the authors' own workflow: Unique molecular identifiers were extracted from raw reads with MiGEC, and CDR3 positions were determined with MiXCR. Recombination models were inferred per individual with the repgenHMM and IGoR tools using an EM algorithm. The tcR package in R was used for shared clonotype analysis, with sharing normalized by the product of cloneset sizes. To study raw recombination free of thymic and clonal selection effects, out-of-frame nonproductive sequences were analyzed. Using fastp at Q25 and MiXCR, TCRdb reprocessed the public reads and kept productive beta chains. When rows share a CDR3 protein, they turn into one entry using the most common DNA and genes. The V and J calls come from TCRdb's annotation, not from the publication. Recorded for this sample are a few hundred thousand distinct CDR3 sequences; approximately 8.5% of them occurred a single time. The ten largest clones take up less than 2.5% of the sample.

These data were also filed under a second study, of yellow fever vaccine responses in identical twins. From that second study: The T cell response to vaccination in identical twins was reported by the authors to appear partly convergent and partly personalized. Focusing on identical twins, the study followed the T cell clones that responded to the vaccine, and did so with precision.

The chain joins TRBV6-6 to TRBJ2-7; the D gene assignment is ambiguous. The sequenced sample was memory (CD45RO+) T cells sorted from blood. The intended sense of this specimen's cell subset or site label: CD45RO+ enriched T cells. The receptor comes from a young woman in good health. The CDR3 is CASSYASSYEQYF. The sequenced DNA: TGTGCCAGCAGTTACGCGAGCTCCTACGAGCAGTACTTC.